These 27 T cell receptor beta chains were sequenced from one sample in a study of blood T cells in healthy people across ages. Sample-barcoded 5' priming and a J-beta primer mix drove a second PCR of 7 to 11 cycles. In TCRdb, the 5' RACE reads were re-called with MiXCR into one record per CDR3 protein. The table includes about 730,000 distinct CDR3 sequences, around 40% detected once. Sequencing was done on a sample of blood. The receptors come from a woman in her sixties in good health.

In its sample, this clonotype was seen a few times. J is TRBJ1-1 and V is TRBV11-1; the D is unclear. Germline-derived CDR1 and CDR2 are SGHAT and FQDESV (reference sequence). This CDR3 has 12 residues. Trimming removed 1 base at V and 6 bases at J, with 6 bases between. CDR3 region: CASSLDTAEAFF. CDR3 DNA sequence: TGTGCCAGCAGCTTAGATACAGCTGAAGCTTTCTTT.

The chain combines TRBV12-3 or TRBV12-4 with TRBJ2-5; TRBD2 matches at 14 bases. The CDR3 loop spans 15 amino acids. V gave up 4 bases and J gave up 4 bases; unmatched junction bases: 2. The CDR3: CASSYGLAGGETQYF. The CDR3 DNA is TGTGCCAGCAGTTACGGACTAGCGGGAGGAGAGACCCAGTACTTC.

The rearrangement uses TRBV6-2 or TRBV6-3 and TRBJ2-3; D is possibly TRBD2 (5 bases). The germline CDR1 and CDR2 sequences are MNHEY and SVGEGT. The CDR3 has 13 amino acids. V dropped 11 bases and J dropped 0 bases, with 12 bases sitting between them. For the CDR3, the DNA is TGTGCCGCCGGTAGCGATAGCACAGATACGCAGTATTTT. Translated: CAAGSDSTDTQYF.

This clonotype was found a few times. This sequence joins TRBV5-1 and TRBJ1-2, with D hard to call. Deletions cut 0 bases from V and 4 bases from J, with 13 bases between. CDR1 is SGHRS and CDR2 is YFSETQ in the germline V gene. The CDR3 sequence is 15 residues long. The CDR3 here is CASSLGEGRSYGYTF. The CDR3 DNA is TGCGCCAGCAGCTTGGGGGAGGGCCGATCCTATGGCTACACCTTC. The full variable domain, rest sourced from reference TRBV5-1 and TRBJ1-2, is KAGVTQTPRYLIKTRGQQVTLSCSPISGHRSVSWYQQTPGQGLQFLFEYFSETQRNKGNFPGRFSGRQFSNSRSEMNVSTLELGDSALYLCASSLGEGRSYGYTFGSGTRLTVV.

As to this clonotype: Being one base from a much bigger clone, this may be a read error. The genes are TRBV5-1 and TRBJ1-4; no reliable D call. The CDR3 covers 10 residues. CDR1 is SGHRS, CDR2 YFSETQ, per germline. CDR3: CVSSDEKLFF. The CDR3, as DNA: TGCGTCAGCAGCGATGAAAAACTGTTTTTT.

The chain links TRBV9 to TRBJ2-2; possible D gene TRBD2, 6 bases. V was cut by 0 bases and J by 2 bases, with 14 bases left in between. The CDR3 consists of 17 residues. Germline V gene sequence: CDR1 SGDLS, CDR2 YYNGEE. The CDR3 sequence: CASSVVGRAGNTGELFF. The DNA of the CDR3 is TGTGCCAGCAGCGTAGTAGGCAGGGCGGGAAACACCGGGGAGCTGTTTTTT. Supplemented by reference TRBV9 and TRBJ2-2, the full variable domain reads DSGVTQTPKHLITATGQRVTLRCSPRSGDLSVYWYQQSLDQGLQFLIQYYNGEERAKGNILERFSAQQFPDLHSELNLSSLELGDSALYFCASSVVGRAGNTGELFFGEGSRLTVL.

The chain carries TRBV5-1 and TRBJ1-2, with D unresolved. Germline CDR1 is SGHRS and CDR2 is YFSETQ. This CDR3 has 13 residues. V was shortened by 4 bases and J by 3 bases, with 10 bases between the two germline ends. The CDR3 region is CASSHSNDYGYTF. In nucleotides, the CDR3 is TGCGCCAGCAGCCACAGCAATGACTATGGCTACACCTTC.

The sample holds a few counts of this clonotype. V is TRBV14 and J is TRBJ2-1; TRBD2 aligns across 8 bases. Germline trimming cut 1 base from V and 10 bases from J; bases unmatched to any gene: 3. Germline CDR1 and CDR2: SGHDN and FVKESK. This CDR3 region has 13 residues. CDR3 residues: CASSQAWTSEQFF. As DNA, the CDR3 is TGTGCCAGCAGCCAAGCTTGGACTAGCGAGCAGTTCTTC.

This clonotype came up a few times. CDR3 loop: CASSLPGLRTDTQYF. The CDR3 DNA sequence: TGCGCCAGCAGCCTCCCGGGGCTACGCACAGATACGCAGTATTTT. The chain combines TRBV5-1 with TRBJ2-3; TRBD1 or TRBD2 may be the D gene (5 bases each). Trimming pared 4 bases from V and 1 base from J, leaving 13 bases between. This CDR3 contains 15 residues. Per germline, CDR1 SGHRS and CDR2 YFSETQ.

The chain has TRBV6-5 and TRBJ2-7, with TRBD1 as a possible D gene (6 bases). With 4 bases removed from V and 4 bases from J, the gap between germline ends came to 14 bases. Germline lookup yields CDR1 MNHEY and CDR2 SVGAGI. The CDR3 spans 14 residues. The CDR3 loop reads CASSSHDRNYEQYF. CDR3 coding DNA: TGTGCCAGCAGTTCCCATGACAGGAATTACGAGCAGTACTTC.

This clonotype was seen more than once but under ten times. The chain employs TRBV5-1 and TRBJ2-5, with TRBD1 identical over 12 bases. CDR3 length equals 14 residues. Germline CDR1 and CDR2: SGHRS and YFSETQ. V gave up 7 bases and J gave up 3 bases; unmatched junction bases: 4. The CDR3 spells CASGTGGVEETQYF. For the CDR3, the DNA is TGCGCCAGCGGGACAGGGGGCGTGGAAGAGACCCAGTACTTC.

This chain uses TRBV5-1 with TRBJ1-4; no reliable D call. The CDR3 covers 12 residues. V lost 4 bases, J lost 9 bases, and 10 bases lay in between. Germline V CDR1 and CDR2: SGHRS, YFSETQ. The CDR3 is CASSMDPKKLFF. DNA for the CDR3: TGCGCCAGCAGCATGGATCCCAAAAAACTGTTTTTT.

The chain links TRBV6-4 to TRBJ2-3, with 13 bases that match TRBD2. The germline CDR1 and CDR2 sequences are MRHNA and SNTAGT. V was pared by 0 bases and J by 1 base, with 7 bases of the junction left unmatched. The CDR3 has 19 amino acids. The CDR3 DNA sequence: TGTGCCAGCAGTGACTCTTCTCCCGGACTAGCGGGGGGCACAGATACGCAGTATTTT. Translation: CASSDSSPGLAGGTDTQYF.

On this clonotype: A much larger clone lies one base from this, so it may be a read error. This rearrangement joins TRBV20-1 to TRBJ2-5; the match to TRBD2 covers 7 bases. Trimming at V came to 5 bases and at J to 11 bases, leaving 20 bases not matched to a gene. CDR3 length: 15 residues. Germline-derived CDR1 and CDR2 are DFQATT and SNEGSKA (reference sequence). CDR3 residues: CSALTGGKEGNEQYF. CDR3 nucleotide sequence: TGCAGTGCTCTGACGGGAGGCAAGGAGGGCAATGAGCAGTACTTC.

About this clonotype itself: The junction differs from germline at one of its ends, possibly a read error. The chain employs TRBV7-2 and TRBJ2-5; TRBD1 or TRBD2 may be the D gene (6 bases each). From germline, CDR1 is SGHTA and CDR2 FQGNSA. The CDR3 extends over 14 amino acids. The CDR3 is CGSSPRRGTNEQYF. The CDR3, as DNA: TGTGGCAGCAGCCCCCGCCGGGGGACAAATGAGCAGTACTTC.

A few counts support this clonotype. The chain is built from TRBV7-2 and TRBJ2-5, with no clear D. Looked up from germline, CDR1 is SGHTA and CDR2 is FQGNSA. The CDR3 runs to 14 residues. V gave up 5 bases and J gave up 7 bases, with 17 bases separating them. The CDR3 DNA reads TGTGCCAGCAGCACCGCGGACGTCCCTTGGACCCAGTACTTC. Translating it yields CASSTADVPWTQYF.

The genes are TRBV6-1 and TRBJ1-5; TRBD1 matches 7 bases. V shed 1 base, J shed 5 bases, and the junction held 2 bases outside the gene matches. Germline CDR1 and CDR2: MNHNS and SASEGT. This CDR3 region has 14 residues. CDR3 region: CASSEVRGDQPQHF. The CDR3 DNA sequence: TGTGCCAGCAGTGAAGTCAGGGGGGATCAGCCCCAGCATTTT.

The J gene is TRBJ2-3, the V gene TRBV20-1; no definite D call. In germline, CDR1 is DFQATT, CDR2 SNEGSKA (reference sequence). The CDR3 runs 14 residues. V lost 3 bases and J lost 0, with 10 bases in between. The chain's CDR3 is CSAREPPSTDTQYF. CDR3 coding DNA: TGCAGTGCTAGGGAACCCCCGAGCACAGATACGCAGTATTTT.

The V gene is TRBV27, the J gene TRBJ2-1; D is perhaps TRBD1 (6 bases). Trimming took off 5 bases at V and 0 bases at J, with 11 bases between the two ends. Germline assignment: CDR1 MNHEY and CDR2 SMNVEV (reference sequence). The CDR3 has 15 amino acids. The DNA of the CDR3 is TGTGCCAGCAGTCCCCAGGGGAGCTCCTACAATGAGCAGTTCTTC. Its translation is CASSPQGSSYNEQFF.

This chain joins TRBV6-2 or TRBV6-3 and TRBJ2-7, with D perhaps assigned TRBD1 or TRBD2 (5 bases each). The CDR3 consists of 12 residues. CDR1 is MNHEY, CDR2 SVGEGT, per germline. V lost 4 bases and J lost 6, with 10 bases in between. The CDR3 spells CASSSLGVEQYF. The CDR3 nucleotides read TGTGCCAGCAGTTCCCTGGGGGTCGAGCAGTACTTC.

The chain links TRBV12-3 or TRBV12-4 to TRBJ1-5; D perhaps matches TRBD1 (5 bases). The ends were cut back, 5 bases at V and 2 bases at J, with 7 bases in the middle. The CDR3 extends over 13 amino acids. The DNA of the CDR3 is TGTGCCAGCAGTCGACAGCGCAATCAGCCCCAGCATTTT. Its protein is CASSRQRNQPQHF.

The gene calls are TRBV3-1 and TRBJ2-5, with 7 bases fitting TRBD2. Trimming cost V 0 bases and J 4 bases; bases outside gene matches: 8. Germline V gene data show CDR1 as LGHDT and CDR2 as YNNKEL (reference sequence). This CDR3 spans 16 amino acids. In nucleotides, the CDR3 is TGTGCCAGCAGCCAAGACGTCATAGGGGAGGGAGAGACCCAGTACTTC. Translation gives CASSQDVIGEGETQYF.

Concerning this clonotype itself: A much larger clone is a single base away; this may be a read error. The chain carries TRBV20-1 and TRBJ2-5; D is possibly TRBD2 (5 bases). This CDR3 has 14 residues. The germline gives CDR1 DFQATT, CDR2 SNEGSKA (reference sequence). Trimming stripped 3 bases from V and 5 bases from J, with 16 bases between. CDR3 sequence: CSARRAEVLETQYF. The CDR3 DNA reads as TGCAGTGCTAGGCGGGCTGAAGTTTTGGAGACCCAGTACTTC.

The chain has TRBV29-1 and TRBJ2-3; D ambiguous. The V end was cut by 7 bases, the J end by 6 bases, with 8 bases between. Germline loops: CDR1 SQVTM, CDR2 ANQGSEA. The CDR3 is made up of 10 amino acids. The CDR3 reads CSALGDTQYF. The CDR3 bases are TGCAGCGCCCTCGGGGATACGCAGTATTTT.

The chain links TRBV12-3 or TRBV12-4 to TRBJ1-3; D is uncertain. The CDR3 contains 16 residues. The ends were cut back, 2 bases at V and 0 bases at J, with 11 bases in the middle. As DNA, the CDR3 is TGTGCCAGCAGTTTACGGGCACTCTACTCTGGAAACACCATATATTTT. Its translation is CASSLRALYSGNTIYF.

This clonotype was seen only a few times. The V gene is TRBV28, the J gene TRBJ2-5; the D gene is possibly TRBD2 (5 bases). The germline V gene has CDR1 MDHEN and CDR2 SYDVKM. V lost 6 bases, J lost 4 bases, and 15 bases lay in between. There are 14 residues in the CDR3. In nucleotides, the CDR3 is TGTGCCAGCAGCCCCCCCGCTAGCAGAGAGACCCAGTACTTC. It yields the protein CASSPPASRETQYF.

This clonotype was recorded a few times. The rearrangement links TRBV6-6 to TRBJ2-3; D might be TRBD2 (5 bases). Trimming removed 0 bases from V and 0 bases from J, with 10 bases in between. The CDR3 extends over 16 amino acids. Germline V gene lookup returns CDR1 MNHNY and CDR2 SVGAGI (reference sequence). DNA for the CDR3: TGTGCCAGCAGTTACTCGATGACGGGGAGCACAGATACGCAGTATTTT. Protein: CASSYSMTGSTDTQYF.